This TCR beta chain originates from a study of blood T cell repertoires in COVID-19. Background on the study: Samples of COVID-19 (acute and convalescent) were obtained from the United States, Italy and Spain.

As processed by the authors: Researchers report that nucleated cell counts were estimated from reference gene primer amplification. Data came from immunoSEQ multiplex PCR; TCRdb stores just in-frame clones and leaves some out. The V and J calls and the clone size are those of that table, but D and trimming were determined from the DNA. The data hold approximately 260,000 clones, with 75% to 90% observed a single time. Individuals aged roughly 18 to 100 years were recruited from about two dozen US areas. Participants' reported clinical history set cohort assignment. Trimming stripped 0 bases from V and 7 bases from J, with 8 bases between. Germline CDR1 is SGHDT and CDR2 is YYEEEE. The CDR3 sequence is 14 residues long.

This TCR came from a young woman with acute COVID-19. Sequencing input: PBMCs or T cells enriched from blood (not recorded which). V usage is TRBV5-6 and J usage is TRBJ1-6; no reliable D call. The chain's CDR3 is CASSLAVGNSPLHF. The CDR3, as DNA: TGTGCCAGCAGCTTGGCGGTGGGCAATTCACCCCTCCACTTT.